This entry lists 6 T cell receptor beta chains sequenced from one sample in a study of blood T cell repertoires in COVID-19. Clones were read by immunoSEQ multiplex PCR, and TCRdb kept only the in-frame ones, dropping some. The data hold tens of thousands of clones, with roughly three quarters observed a single time. The sample consisted of peripheral blood. Receptors originate from a man in his 70s with acute or convalescent COVID-19.

J is TRBJ2-3 and V is TRBV6-6; 8 nucleotides agree with TRBD2. This CDR3 spans 15 amino acids. Trimming cost V 6 bases and J 0 bases; bases outside gene matches: 5. CDR1 is MNHNY and CDR2 is SVGAGI in the germline V gene (reference sequence). CDR3 DNA: TGTGCCAGCAGAAACCGACTAGCGAGCACAGATACGCAGTATTTT. Protein sequence: CASRNRLASTDTQYF.

This clone was seen only a few times. The chain has TRBV19 and TRBJ1-5; no clear D gene. This CDR3 has 15 amino acids. The V gene lost 5 bases and the J gene lost 0 bases, with 11 bases spanning the gap. Germline-derived CDR1 and CDR2 are LNHDA and SQIVND (reference sequence). The CDR3 DNA reads as TGTGCCAGTAGTTTTTCAGGCGTTAGCAATCAGCCCCAGCATTTT. The encoded protein is CASSFSGVSNQPQHF. Based on the CDR3 plus reference TRBV19 and TRBJ1-5, the full variable domain is DGGITQSPKYLFRKEGQNVTLSCEQNLNHDAMYWYRQDPGQGLRLIYYSQIVNDFQKGDIAEGYSVSREKKESFPLTVTSAQKNPTAFYLCASSFSGVSNQPQHFGDGTRLSIL.

The chain carries TRBV6-6 and TRBJ1-1, with 8 nucleotides matching TRBD1. The trim removed 2 bases at V and 0 bases at J, leaving 2 bases unmatched. Germline V gives CDR1 MNHNY, CDR2 SVGAGI (reference sequence). The CDR3 runs 15 residues. The CDR3 DNA is TGTGCCAGCAGTTACGGGGACAGGTTGAACACTGAAGCTTTCTTT. It translates to CASSYGDRLNTEAFF.

V gene TRBV6-5 combines with J gene TRBJ2-5; 8 bases map to TRBD2. Germline V lookup: CDR1 MNHEY, CDR2 SVGAGI. The CDR3 covers 16 residues. V was pared by 0 bases and J by 1 base, with 4 bases of the junction left unmatched. This CDR3 is CASSYSISGVQETQYF. The CDR3 region has the DNA TGTGCCAGCAGTTACTCGATTAGCGGGGTCCAAGAGACCCAGTACTTC.

This clone was seen only a few times. The chain links TRBV7-2 to TRBJ1-5; D not resolved. Germline CDR1 reads SGHTA; CDR2 reads FQGNSA. The CDR3 consists of 13 residues. V shed 4 bases and J shed 8 bases, with 12 bases lying between them. The CDR3 DNA follows: TGTGCCAGCAGCTCTAGTTTTTTTGAGCCCCAGCATTTT. As protein: CASSSSFFEPQHF. The variable domain in full, with the rest retrieved from reference TRBV7-2 and TRBJ1-5, is GAGVSQSPSNKVTEKGKDVELRCDPISGHTALYWYRQSLGQGLEFLIYFQGNSAPDKSGLPSDRFSAERTGGSVSTLTIQRTQQEDSAVYLCASSSSFFEPQHFGDGTRLSIL.

This clone has only a few counts. V gene TRBV3-1 (or the pseudogene TRBV3-2) combines with J gene TRBJ1-2; D not resolved. The CDR3 is 15 amino acids. Germline-derived CDR1 and CDR2 are LGHDT and YNNKEL (reference sequence). V was trimmed by 3 bases and J by 7 bases, leaving 18 bases between them. In DNA, the CDR3 is TGTGCCAGCAGCCATCGAGTACAGCCCCGTTCTGGCTACACCTTC. This codes for CASSHRVQPRSGYTF.